These T cell receptor beta chains were read from a single sample in a study of blood T cell repertoires in COVID-19. Profiled with immunoSEQ multiplex PCR; TCRdb holds only in-frame clones, not every one. The repertoire holds over 120,000 clones, just under 90% seen once, with 8.6% in the top ten. The material sequenced was peripheral blood. These receptor sequences come from a woman aged 50 to 65 with active or convalescent COVID-19. Both conserved end residues are trimmed from each CDR3. A D gene is named only where the DNA matches it firmly. Expanded clones are given a class, and other clones once, few, many or no size at all.

j_call | clone_size | d_call | v_call | cdr3_aa
TRBJ1-6 | . | . | TRBV6-5 | ATRRDSYNSPLH
TRBJ1-2 | . | . | TRBV18 | ASSLNRESGYT
TRBJ1-1 | . | . | TRBV27 | ASSRFAGYGMNTEAF
TRBJ2-3 | few | TRBD2 | TRBV6-6 | ASSYQAGGTDTQY
TRBJ2-1 | . | TRBD2 | TRBV5-5 | ASSLAITGLADNEQF
TRBJ1-2 | . | . | TRBV7-2 | ASSPWTEPLYGYT
TRBJ1-4 | . | TRBD1 | TRBV2 | ASTNRGLTNEKLF
TRBJ2-4 | . | TRBD1 | TRBV7-2 | ASSLTGTGKNIQY
TRBJ1-5 | . | TRBD1 | TRBV6-1 | ASSEARDRGGQPQH
TRBJ2-3 | . | TRBD2 | TRBV3-1/TRBV3-2 | ASRDPGTSGGGITDTQY
TRBJ1-1 | few | . | TRBV7-3 | ASSFQQSSEAF
TRBJ2-3 | . | . | TRBV5-6 | ASSLGHTDTQY
TRBJ1-2 | few | TRBD1 | TRBV5-4 | ASSLGQGDGYT
TRBJ1-2 | . | TRBD1 | TRBV2 | ASIGQGAEKQNYGYT
TRBJ2-5 | . | . | TRBV2 | ASSEFRRGGYGTQY
TRBJ2-7 | . | . | TRBV3-1/TRBV3-2 | ASSKRGDYEQY
TRBJ1-2 | . | TRBD1 | TRBV7-2 | ASSPSPGTGNGYT
TRBJ2-5 | . | . | TRBV11-3 | ASSLGTGLNQETQY
TRBJ1-1 | . | . | TRBV18 | ASSPTQGNTEAF
TRBJ1-1 | . | . | TRBV7-3 | ASSLTLSPLNTEAF
TRBJ1-4 | . | TRBD1 | TRBV28 | ASRPGQPSEKLF
TRBJ2-7 | . | . | TRBV19 | ASSKQAFYEQY
TRBJ2-7 | . | . | TRBV7-2 | ASSLDRFSYEQY
TRBJ2-2 | once | . | TRBV30 | AWSVYRVTGELF
TRBJ1-6 | few | TRBD1 | TRBV7-9 | ASSPDRANSPLH
TRBJ2-1 | . | . | TRBV5-1 | ASSLRWGDEQF
TRBJ1-1 | many | TRBD1 | TRBV7-2 | ASSLTPRTGGVAF
TRBJ2-7 | . | . | TRBV6-5 | ASSYLGAANEQY
TRBJ1-2 | . | . | TRBV4-2 | ASSQVVSGADYGYT
TRBJ2-1 | . | . | TRBV7-9 | ASSRRSEQF
TRBJ1-4 | once | TRBD1 | TRBV11-2 | ASSWAGGATEKLF
TRBJ2-1 | . | . | TRBV5-8 | ASSLARYNEQF
TRBJ1-2 | . | . | TRBV18 | ASSPGTLGYGYT
TRBJ2-7 | . | . | TRBV25-1 | ASSESQGWNEQY
TRBJ1-1 | once | . | TRBV2 | ASRSTGFTEAF
TRBJ1-5 | few | . | TRBV10-2 | ASKAGLIVNYSNQPQH
TRBJ1-2 | . | . | TRBV19 | ASRGPKGNYGYT
TRBJ2-7 | . | TRBD1 | TRBV28 | ATGQGYEQY
TRBJ1-3 | . | TRBD1 | TRBV9 | ASSVYPDRDGGNTIY
TRBJ1-5 | . | TRBD1 | TRBV28 | ASSLGQGGSNQPQH
TRBJ1-5 | . | TRBD1 | TRBV30 | AWSTGKGNQPQH
TRBJ2-5 | . | . | TRBV5-1 | ASSFMTGEETQY
TRBJ2-1 | . | TRBD2 | TRBV29-1 | SVEGRRLAGRGYNEQF
TRBJ2-1 | . | . | TRBV7-9 | ASRRQGSSYNEQF
TRBJ1-1 | few | . | TRBV7-3 | ASSLTSGPTEAF